The T cell receptor (beta chain) under discussion was sequenced for a study of Graves' ophthalmopathy and Graves' hyperthyroidism. In the study overall: Sampling took place at initial diagnosis, with peripheral blood obtained before any treatment. General study results and limits: The blood repertoire also included most expanded thyroid clonotypes above 0.001 frequency.

PBMCs originated in less than 11 ml of fresh peripheral blood. RNA transcripts were the source from which TCR beta CDR3 regions were amplified. RT-PCR was first run with HTBI primers, then multiplex PCR in a second round. MiXCR, applied by TCRdb to the multiplex PCR reads, yields one record per CDR3 protein. The table shows about 390,000 distinct CDR3 sequences, with about 18% occurring only once. V gave up 3 bases and J gave up 2 bases, with 5 bases separating them. The CDR3 is made up of 13 amino acids. This clonotype was recorded many times. Its cognate antigen is unknown. The chain recombines TRBV12-3 or TRBV12-4 with TRBJ1-5, with unresolved D. The TCR comes from an adult woman with stable Graves' hyperthyroidism. Sequenced input: peripheral blood. CDR3 nucleotide sequence: TGTGCCAGCAGTTTCACGGGCAATCAGCCCCAGCATTTT. This translates into CASSFTGNQPQHF.